This T cell receptor beta chain was recorded in a study of cytomegalovirus exposure and HLA in healthy donors (dated by TCRdb to the late 2010s). About the study as a whole: In an earlier analysis of 587 of the donors, around 300 Gb of sequence data and just under 120 million unique TCR beta sequences from roughly 190 million T cells were reported. An early release that covered approximately 600 HLA-typed donors contained about 290 gigabases of sequencing data and around 80 million unique TCR sequences. Of the approximately 400 genotyped donors, 75% to 85% were placed in the genetic ancestry cluster associated with self-reported Caucasian donors. The study was designed to test whether signatures of past pathogen exposure could be identified by cataloging public T cell receptors. Using immunosequencing, the study profiled T cell repertoires from fewer than 700 subjects and related those repertoires to cytomegalovirus serostatus. A separate validation cohort of about 110 different subjects was used in addition to the 666-subject first cohort. High-throughput TCR immunosequencing, statistical association of individual TCRs with disease status, and machine learning were combined to predict cytomegalovirus infection status. A later analysis re-examined previously published TCR beta repertoires from about 700 donors and added high-resolution HLA genotyping to investigate patterns of TCR occurrence. The later analysis used no new phenotypic data to find candidate immune exposures, relying instead on TCR beta sequences and their occurrence across donors. An earlier analysis of 587 of the donors used high-throughput TCR beta sequencing to judge whether each TCR beta V gene segment behaved as functional or pseudogenic. Donor age, sex, ethnicity and CMV serostatus were collected together with the repertoire data. In a later genetic analysis, genome-wide SNP genotypes for about three fifths of the roughly 670 donors were used, and that subset was treated as a discovery cohort. Every discovery cohort repertoire had been produced on one sequencing platform. HLA typing included class I and class II loci at four-digit resolution. Typing coverage differed by locus: A, B, C, DRB1 and DQB1 were typed in about 620-640 donors, DQA1 in approximately 520, DPA1 in nearly 610, and DPB1 in approximately 450. Because of strong linkage in the cohort, 4 to 6 DR-DQ haplotypes were treated as single units for association and clustering. Among several hundred genotyped donors of the cohort, an average of roughly 230,000 unique TCR beta nucleotide sequences was sequenced per donor, of which 15% to 20% were non-productive. What the authors observed across the whole study: Sequencing depth was assumed to be roughly uniform across donors in the presence/absence analyses, though that assumption may not hold. In both the original and validation cohorts, the classifier was reported to diagnose cytomegalovirus status with high specificity and sensitivity. In an earlier analysis of a few hundred of the donors, most TCR beta V segments were observed in productive rearrangements about 87% or about 30% of the time, broadly matching IMGT annotations. A later analysis found that HLA-associated TCR beta chains were more clonally expanded and had lower generation probabilities than equally common non-associated chains. Correlated functional status among segregating V segments might be attributable to linkage disequilibrium, but an unknown experimental factor could not be ruled out. Some IMGT-functional V segments, including TRBV6-2 and TRBV6-3, could not be told apart with the 87-base-pair reads, so those segments were excluded. According to a later analysis, parvovirus B19, influenza, CMV and Epstein-Barr virus appeared linked to several top co-occurrence clusters. An association between a missense DCLRE1C variant and V-gene and J-gene trimming of TCR beta chains was found in a later genetic analysis and replicated in an independent cohort. Assigning TCR associations to individual alleles was difficult when HLA alleles, especially DR and DQ, strongly co-occurred. A few of the identified cytomegalovirus-associated TCR beta chains were confirmed in vitro to be specific for cytomegalovirus antigens. Most TCR sequences were observed very rarely across donors, whereas some public TCRs were present in many individuals. Because HLA typing was missing for some donors at each locus, association tests included only the typed subset. A later analysis found that TCR association rates varied across HLA loci, with DRB1 alleles showing the most associated TCRs and HLA-C alleles the fewest. A further reported finding was that TCR beta sequences accurately predicted the HLA-A and HLA-B alleles for most subjects in the first cohort. In the study, about 150 TCR beta chains were listed as associated with cytomegalovirus. Immune exposure information for the cohort was limited to CMV serostatus. Because counts were too low, roughly 18 rarely observed V segments, including chromosome 9 orphons, were left out of the earlier analysis of a few hundred of the donors. The sequencing pipeline was judged likely to have produced a cluster of highly shared sequence variants as a technical artifact. The authors suggested that the approach could potentially be extended to other disease states and immunological phenotypes. In a later analysis, about 17,000 TCR beta sequences were associated with specific HLA alleles at a false discovery rate of 0.05. A later genetic analysis reported fewer N-insertions in productive TCRs among donors in an Asian-associated ancestry cluster than the approximately 700-donor mean. The cohort was sequenced for TCR beta chains only, and without alpha or paired-chain data the features that could be detected were limited. In a later analysis, most CMV-associated TCR beta chains were found to appear HLA-restricted, with HLA associations seemingly driven largely by CMV exposure.

Receptor libraries were prepared by the immunoSEQ multiplex PCR assay. For the multiplex PCR, a mixture combining 60 forward primers for TCR Vbeta segments and 13 reverse primers for TCR Jbeta segments was used. The CDR3 region of rearranged TCR beta genes was amplified from genomic DNA by a multiplex PCR assay. Amplified TCR beta libraries were sequenced as 87-base-pair reads on the Illumina HiSeq System. The authors processed their data as follows. Across the 600 to 700 repertoires, a later analysis counted tens of millions of unique TCR beta chains, around 11 million of which were shared by at least two donors. To remove PCR and sequencing errors, raw reads were error-corrected and collapsed into unique sequences using a nearest-neighbor algorithm that merged closely related sequences. To assign V, D and J gene segments, CDR3 sequences were aligned to IMGT reference sequences. For a sequence to be retained, a match of at least six nucleotides was required to both a V gene segment and a J gene segment. Rearrangements were classified as productive when the CDR3 lacked stop codons and remained in frame with V and J, and all other rearrangements were classified as non-productive. Following IMGT convention, CDR3 was defined as the stretch from the second conserved V-encoded cysteine to the conserved J-encoded phenylalanine. Sequences without an unambiguous match to a single V gene segment were excluded from the earlier analysis of about 600 of the donors. An earlier analysis of 587 of the donors classified V segments as functional when productive rearrangements were above 56.7% and as segregating when the standard deviation between donors was above 5%. A statistical classification framework was built to diagnose cytomegalovirus status from the catalog of TCR beta chain sequences. In a later analysis, V and J genes were assigned by comparing TCR nucleotide sequences against IMGT/GENE-DB human TR gene sequences. A later analysis assigned CDR3 sequences and most-parsimonious VDJ recombination scenarios with the TCRdist pipeline. In a later analysis, each TCR beta chain was defined by its CDR3 amino acid sequence together with its V-gene family, and reads without a unique V-gene family were excluded. To address suspected cross-contamination and a sequencing artifact, a later analysis removed around 600 highly shared, low-generation-probability nucleotide sequences. In a later analysis, a clonal expansion index for each public chain was calculated from normalized within-repertoire ranks of inferred template counts. Generation probabilities in a later analysis came from a VDJ recombination model fitted to out-of-frame rearrangements, and those results were checked against IGoR. In a later analysis, hypergeometric tests were used to score TCR-TCR, TCR-HLA and TCR-CMV co-occurrence, with a repertoire-size bias correction applied to TCR pairs. A later analysis estimated false discovery rates by permuting HLA or CMV assignments 20 times. In a later analysis, co-occurring TCRs were grouped using DBSCAN, and TCRdist sequence similarity was added for clustering within HLA-allele-positive subsets. Repertoires with fewer than 30,000 or more than 120,000 public chains, plus five repertoires with anomalous nucleotide sharing, were excluded from co-occurrence clustering. This is the immuneACCESS table as TCRdb keeps it, with only in-frame sequences that have V and J called. A part of the clones is gone; compared with another copy, unresolved V genes explain less than half, and the rest is unexplained. V and J calls and clone size are given by that table; D and trimming were obtained from the DNA. For this sample the table gives 150,000 or so clones, of which 80% were detected only once. Around 13% of the sample rests with the top ten.

The cohort consisted of hundreds of healthy bone marrow donors. All cohort members were sampled while nominally healthy, although unrecorded immune exposures were likely present. The donor tested CMV seropositive, placing the donor among the 289 seropositive members of the cohort. A peripheral blood sample was collected from each donor, and TCR beta sequencing was performed on peripheral blood mononuclear cells. Genomic DNA extraction from the blood cell samples was performed with the Qiagen DNeasy Blood Extraction Kit. In regard to this clone: There is no known antigen for this receptor. Base qualities were left out, and no much larger clone turns up one base away.

Trimming removed 2 bases from V and 4 bases from J; the gene matches leave 9 bases unexplained. Counted from cysteine to phenylalanine, this CDR3 has 16 amino acids. Only the CDR3 region is kept as DNA, spanning 48 bases read in frame from base 1. As encoded in the germline V gene, CDR1 is MDHEN while CDR2 is SYDVKM. This receptor was obtained from a man younger than 45 in good health and CMV-seropositive. The rearranged segments are TRBV28 and TRBJ2-7, with TRBD2 matching 9 junction bases. Sequenced material: PBMCs. Read as DNA, the sequence is TGTGCCAGCAGTTTAGCCGGGGCTAGCGGGAAGTACGAGCAGTACTTC. It encodes CASSLAGASGKYEQYF.